This T cell receptor (beta chain) emerged from a study of cytomegalovirus exposure and HLA in healthy donors. Profiled with immunoSEQ multiplex PCR; TCRdb holds only in-frame clones, not every one. The repertoire holds around 300,000 clones, with 86% as singletons. Germline-derived CDR1 and CDR2 are MNHNY and SVGAGI (reference sequence). V lost 6 bases and J lost 3, with 15 bases in between. There are 15 residues in the CDR3. The TCR sequence derives from a woman aged 18-29 years in good health and CMV-seronegative. The sample was PBMCs. The chain joins TRBV6-6 to TRBJ2-1; the D gene is possibly TRBD2 (5 bases). The CDR3 loop is CASRSLATGYNEQFF. The CDR3 DNA follows: TGTGCCAGCAGAAGTCTAGCTACGGGCTACAATGAGCAGTTCTTC.